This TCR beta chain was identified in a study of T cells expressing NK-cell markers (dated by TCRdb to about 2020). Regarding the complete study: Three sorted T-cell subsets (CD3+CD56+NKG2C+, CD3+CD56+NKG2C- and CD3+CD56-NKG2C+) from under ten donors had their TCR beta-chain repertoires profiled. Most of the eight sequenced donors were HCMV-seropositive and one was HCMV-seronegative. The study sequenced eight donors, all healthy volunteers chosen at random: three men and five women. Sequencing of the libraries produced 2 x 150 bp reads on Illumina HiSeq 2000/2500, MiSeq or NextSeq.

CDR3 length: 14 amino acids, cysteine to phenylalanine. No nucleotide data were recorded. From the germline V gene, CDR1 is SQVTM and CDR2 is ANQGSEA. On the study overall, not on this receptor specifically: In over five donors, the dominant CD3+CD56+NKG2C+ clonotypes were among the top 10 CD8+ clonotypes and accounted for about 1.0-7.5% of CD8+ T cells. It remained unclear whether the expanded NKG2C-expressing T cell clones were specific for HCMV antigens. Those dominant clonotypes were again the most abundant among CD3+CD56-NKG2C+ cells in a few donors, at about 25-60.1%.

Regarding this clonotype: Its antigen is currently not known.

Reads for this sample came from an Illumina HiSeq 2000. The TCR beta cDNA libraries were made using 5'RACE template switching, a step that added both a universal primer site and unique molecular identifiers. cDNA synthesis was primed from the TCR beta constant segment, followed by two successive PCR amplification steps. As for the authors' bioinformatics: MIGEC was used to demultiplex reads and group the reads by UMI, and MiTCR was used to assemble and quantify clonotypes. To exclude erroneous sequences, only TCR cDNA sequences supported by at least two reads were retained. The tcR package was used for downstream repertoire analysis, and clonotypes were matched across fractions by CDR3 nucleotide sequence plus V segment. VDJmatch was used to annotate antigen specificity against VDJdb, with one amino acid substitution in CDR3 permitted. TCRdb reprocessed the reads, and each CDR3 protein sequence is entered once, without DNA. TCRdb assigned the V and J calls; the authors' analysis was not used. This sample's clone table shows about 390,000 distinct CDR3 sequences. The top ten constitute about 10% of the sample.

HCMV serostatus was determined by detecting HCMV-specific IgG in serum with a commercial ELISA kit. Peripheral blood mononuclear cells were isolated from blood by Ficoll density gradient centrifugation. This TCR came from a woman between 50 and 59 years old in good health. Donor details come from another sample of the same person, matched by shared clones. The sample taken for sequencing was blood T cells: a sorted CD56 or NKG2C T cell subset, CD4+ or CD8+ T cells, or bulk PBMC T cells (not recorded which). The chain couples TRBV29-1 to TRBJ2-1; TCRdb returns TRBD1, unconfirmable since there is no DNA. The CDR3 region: CSAGPQGSYNEQFF.